This T cell receptor beta chain is from a study of T cells in Graves' hyperthyroidism and ophthalmopathy. This clonotype was observed many times. No antigen is known for it. Study-wide results and caveats: A model using 13 V-J features told ophthalmopathy apart from stable hyperthyroidism. Among thyroid clonotypes expanded above 0.001, most also appeared in blood.

Sample collection date corresponds to first hyperthyroidism diagnosis, prior to any ophthalmopathy symptoms. Germline lookup yields CDR1 DFQATT and CDR2 SNEGSKA (reference sequence). V lost 2 bases and J lost 5; bases outside the gene matches: 3. This CDR3 spans 14 amino acids. TCR beta CDR3 regions were amplified from RNA. When the TCR CDR3 underwent first-round RT-PCR, the HTBI primer set was used. TCRdb reprocessed the multiplex PCR reads via MiXCR and lists one record per CDR3 protein. The sample lists under 450,000 distinct CDR3 sequences; roughly 17% were seen once. Sequencing was performed on blood. J is TRBJ2-1 and V is TRBV20-1, with 10 nucleotides matching TRBD2. This clonotype was sampled from a woman between 25 and 40 years old with Graves' hyperthyroidism that later progressed to Graves' ophthalmopathy. This CDR3 is CSARQTSGHNEQFF. The CDR3 DNA reads TGCAGTGCTAGACAGACTAGCGGGCACAATGAGCAGTTCTTC.